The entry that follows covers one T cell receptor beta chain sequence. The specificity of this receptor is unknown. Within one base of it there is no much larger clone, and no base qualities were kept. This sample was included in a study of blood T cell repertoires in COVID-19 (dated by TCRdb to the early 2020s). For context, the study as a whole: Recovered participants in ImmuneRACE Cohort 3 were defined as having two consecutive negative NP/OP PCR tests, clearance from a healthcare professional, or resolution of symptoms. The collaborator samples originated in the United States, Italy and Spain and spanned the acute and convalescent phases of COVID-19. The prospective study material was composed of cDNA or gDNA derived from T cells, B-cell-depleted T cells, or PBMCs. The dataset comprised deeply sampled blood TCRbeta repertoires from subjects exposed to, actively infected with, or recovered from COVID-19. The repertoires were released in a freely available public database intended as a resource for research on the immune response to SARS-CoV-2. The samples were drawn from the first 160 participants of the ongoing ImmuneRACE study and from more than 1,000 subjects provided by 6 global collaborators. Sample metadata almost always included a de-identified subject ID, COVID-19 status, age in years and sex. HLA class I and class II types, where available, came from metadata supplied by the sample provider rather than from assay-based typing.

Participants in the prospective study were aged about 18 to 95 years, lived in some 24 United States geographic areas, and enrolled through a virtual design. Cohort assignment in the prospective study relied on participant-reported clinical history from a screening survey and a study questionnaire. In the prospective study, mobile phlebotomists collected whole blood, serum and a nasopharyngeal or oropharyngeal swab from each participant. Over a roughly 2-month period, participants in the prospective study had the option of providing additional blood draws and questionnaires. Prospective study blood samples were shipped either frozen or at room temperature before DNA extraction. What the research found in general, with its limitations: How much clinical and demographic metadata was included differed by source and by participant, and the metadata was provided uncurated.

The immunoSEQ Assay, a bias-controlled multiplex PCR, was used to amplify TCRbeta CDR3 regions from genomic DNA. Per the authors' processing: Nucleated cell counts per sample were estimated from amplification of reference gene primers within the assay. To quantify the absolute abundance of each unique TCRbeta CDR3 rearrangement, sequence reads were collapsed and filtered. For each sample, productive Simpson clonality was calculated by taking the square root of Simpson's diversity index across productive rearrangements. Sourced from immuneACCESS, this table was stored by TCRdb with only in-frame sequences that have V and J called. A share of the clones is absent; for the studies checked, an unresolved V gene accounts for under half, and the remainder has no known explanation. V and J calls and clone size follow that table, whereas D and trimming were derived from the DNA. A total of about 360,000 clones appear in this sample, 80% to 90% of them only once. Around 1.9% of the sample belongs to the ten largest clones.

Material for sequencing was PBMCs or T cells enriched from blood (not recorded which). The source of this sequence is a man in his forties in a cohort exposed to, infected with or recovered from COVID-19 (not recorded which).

The CDR3 amino acid sequence is: CAWRKTGTGTLGYGYTF. The nucleotide sequence reads as follows: TGTGCCTGGAGGAAAACCGGGACAGGGACCCTTGGCTATGGCTACACCTTC. Here the chain combines TRBV30 and TRBJ1-2, with 9 bases matching TRBD1. CDR3 length: 17 amino acids, cysteine to phenylalanine. The CDR3 DNA has 51 bases and is translated from base 1. CDR1 and CDR2, looked up from the germline V gene (reference sequence), are GTSNPN and SVGIG. Trimming leaves V shorter by 3 bases and J shorter by 4 bases, with the junction holding 15 bases beyond the gene matches.